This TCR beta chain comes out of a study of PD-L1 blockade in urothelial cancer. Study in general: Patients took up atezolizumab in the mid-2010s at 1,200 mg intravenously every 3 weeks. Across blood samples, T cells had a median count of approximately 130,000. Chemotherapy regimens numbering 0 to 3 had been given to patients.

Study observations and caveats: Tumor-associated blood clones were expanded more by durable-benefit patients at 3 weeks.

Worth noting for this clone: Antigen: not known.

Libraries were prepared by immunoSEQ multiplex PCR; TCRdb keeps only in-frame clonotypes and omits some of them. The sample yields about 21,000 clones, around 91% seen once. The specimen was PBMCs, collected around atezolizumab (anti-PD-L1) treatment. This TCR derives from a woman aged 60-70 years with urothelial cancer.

The CDR3 nucleotides are TGTGCCAGTAGTATTTGGACTAGTGAGCAGTTCTTC. Its translation: CASSIWTSEQFF. The chain uses TRBV19 and TRBJ2-1; TRBD2 aligns across 7 bases. The CDR3 has 12 amino acids. J was trimmed by 9 bases and V by 3 bases; bases with no gene match: 2. The germline V gene has CDR1 LNHDA and CDR2 SQIVND (reference sequence).